This T cell receptor beta chain emerged from a study of cytomegalovirus exposure and HLA in healthy donors. There are 22 residues in the CDR3. J was trimmed by 4 bases and V by 6 bases; bases with no gene match: 24. This clone occurred a few times. The antigen is undetermined. The PCR used 60 Vbeta and 13 Jbeta primers. Repertoires were generated with immunoSEQ multiplex PCR, while TCRdb's copy carries only in-frame clones and drops some. Among fewer than 200,000 clones listed, approximately 73% were seen once. Findings and caveats of the study: Sequencing artifact likely explains a cluster of highly shared sequence variants. A later look showed TCR association rates differing by HLA locus, highest for DRB1 and lowest for HLA-C. In an earlier analysis, most TCR beta V segments were productive about 87% or about 30% of the time.

Healthy bone marrow donors made up the donor group. The genes are TRBV6-7 and TRBJ2-6; 10 bases map to TRBD2. TRBV6-7 is sorted into the ORF group, with uncertain function. Sequenced material: PBMCs. This TCR derives from a man aged 50 to 60 in good health and CMV-seronegative. CDR3 residues: CASSPRASGGAPDLDGANVLTF. The DNA of the CDR3 is TGTGCCAGCAGCCCCCGGGCTAGCGGGGGAGCCCCTGACCTGGACGGGGCCAACGTCCTGACTTTC.